This TCR beta chain was sequenced for a study of Graves' ophthalmopathy and Graves' hyperthyroidism (dated by TCRdb to 2016 to 2019). The study in broad terms: A patient counted as having stable hyperthyroidism if there was no progression to ophthalmopathy within 18 months of follow-up. The study used signatures of the TCR beta repertoire to tell Graves' ophthalmopathy apart from Graves' hyperthyroidism and to predict which patients would progress to ophthalmopathy. In total, 120 to 150 blood samples were TCR-sequenced: 40 to 45 ophthalmopathy, roughly 77 hyperthyroidism and about 17 hyperthyroidism-to-ophthalmopathy patients. To explore V-J signatures that separate ophthalmopathy from hyperthyroidism, a discovery set of about a hundred patients was enrolled, consisting of 40 to 45 with ophthalmopathy and about 60 with stable hyperthyroidism. An independent validation cohort comprised 18 hyperthyroidism patients and roughly 15 patients who later progressed from hyperthyroidism to ophthalmopathy. In about six hyperthyroidism patients, the T-cell repertoires found in thyroid tissue were compared with those found in blood. Following sampling, methimazole starting at 30 mg daily was administered to hyperthyroidism patients, and high-dose intravenous methylprednisolone was administered to ophthalmopathy patients. Beyond this particular receptor, the publication reports: No statistical method was used to predetermine the sample size, and group allocation was not hidden from the investigators. Among expanded thyroid clonotypes with frequency above 0.001, most also showed up in blood, which suggests that blood repertoires may reflect the thyroid immune response. The 13-signature model separated ophthalmopathy from stable hyperthyroidism with 85% to 90% sensitivity and around 81% specificity in cross-validation, and 80%/75% in the test set. In validation, the model predicted ophthalmopathy progression with over 60% sensitivity and 72.22% specificity; eleven to twelve predicted patients were CT-confirmed with GO in a median of about 7.1 months.

Hyperthyroidism patients were newly diagnosed, were aged 18 to 65 years, and had a disease duration under 2 months. Anyone with other autoimmune diseases, uncontrolled infections, pregnancy or lactation was excluded from the study. Clinical symptoms, serum thyroxine, TRAb, thyroid ultrasound and orbital computed tomography formed the basis of the diagnosis. Total RNA was extracted using Trizol reagent, and RNA quality was checked on an Agilent 2100 Bioanalyzer. This clonotype was counted many times. Its target antigen remains unknown. No much larger clonotype is one base removed from it; base qualities were not supplied. TCR beta CDR3 regions were amplified from RNA transcripts for repertoire sequencing. The first round was an RT-PCR using HTBI primers with the Qiagen OneStep RT-PCR kit, and this first round was followed by a second-round multiplex PCR, then size selection and purification. The libraries underwent paired-end sequencing with 100 bp reads on an Illumina HiSeq2000. The original methods were these. SOAPnuke was used to process the reads, removing any read that contained adapters or uncalled bases, had a mean Phred below 15, or lacked an exact match to the constant primer or identifier. COPE v1.2.5 was used to merge the high-quality paired reads. Each unique nucleotide sequence was defined as a clonotype, and clonotypes were aligned to IMGT TRB V, D and J references with MiTCR v1.1. The analysis was limited to V-J combinations with a frequency above 0.0001, which together covered more than 98% of repertoires. For each V-J combination, a TCR clonal expansion and chaos score was defined as F50 clonal expansion divided by the chaos observed in the TCRdist matrix. Welch's t-statistics and random forest were used to reduce the features to some 13 V-J combinations, which were then used as input to a naive Bayes classifier. The similarity between thyroid and blood repertoires was quantified using the Morisita-Horn index. TCRdb took the public reads, trimmed them with fastp at Q25, ran MiXCR for clone calling and kept in-frame beta chains. Each entry is one CDR3 protein sequence, shown with its most common DNA and genes. For this entry, the V and J calls and clone size follow TCRdb and not the study's own pipeline. In all, the sample holds over a million distinct CDR3 sequences, and approximately 35% of those were seen once. The top ten hold around 10% of the sample.

CDR1 and CDR2, looked up from the germline V gene, are ENHRY and SYGVKD. V is reduced by 10 bases and J by 9 bases, leaving a spacing of 19 bases between them. CDR3 length: 12 amino acids, cysteine to phenylalanine. Of all the DNA, just the CDR3 is kept, 36 bases in frame from base 1. The TCR originated in an adult man with Graves' hyperthyroidism. This chain is built from TRBV10-3 and TRBJ2-7; D gene: possibly TRBD1, on 5 matching bases. The sample comprised peripheral blood or thyroid tissue (not recorded which). The CDR3 reads as follows: CASSGLAAGQYF. Read as DNA, the sequence is TGTGCCAGCTCAGGGTTGGCAGCTGGGCAGTACTTC.